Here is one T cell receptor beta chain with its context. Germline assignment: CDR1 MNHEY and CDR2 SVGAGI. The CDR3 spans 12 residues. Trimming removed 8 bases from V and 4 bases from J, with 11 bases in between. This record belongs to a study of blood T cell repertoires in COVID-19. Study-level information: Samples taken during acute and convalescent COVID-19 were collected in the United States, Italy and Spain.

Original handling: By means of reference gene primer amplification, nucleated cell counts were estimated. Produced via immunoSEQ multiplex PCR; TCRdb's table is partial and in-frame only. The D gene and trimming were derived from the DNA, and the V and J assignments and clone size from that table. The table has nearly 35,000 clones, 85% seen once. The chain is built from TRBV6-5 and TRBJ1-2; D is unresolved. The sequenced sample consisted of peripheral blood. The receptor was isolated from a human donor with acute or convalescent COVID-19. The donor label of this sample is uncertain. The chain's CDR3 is CASGRLRYGYTF. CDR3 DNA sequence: TGTGCCAGCGGGAGACTCCGCTATGGCTACACCTTC.